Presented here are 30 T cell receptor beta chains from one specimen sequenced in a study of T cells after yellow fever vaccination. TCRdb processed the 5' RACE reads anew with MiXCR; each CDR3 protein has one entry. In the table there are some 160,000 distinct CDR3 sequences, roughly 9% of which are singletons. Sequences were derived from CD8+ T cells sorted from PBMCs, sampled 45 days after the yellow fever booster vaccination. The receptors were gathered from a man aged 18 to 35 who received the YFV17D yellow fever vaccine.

For the CDR3, the DNA is TGTGCCAGCAACATTAGGTGGGACAGGGTGACCCCGAAGTCCTACAATGAGCAGTTCTTC. Translation: CASNIRWDRVTPKSYNEQFF. J is TRBJ2-1 and V is TRBV7-2; 9 bases are shared with TRBD1. CDR3 length: 20 amino acids. After removal of 7 bases from V and 1 base from J, the junction contained 20 bases not matched to a gene. Germline lookup yields CDR1 SGHTA and CDR2 FQGNSA. Based on the CDR3 plus reference TRBV7-2 and TRBJ2-1, the full variable domain is GAGVSQSPSNKVTEKGKDVELRCDPISGHTALYWYRQSLGQGLEFLIYFQGNSAPDKSGLPSDRFSAERTGGSVSTLTIQRTQQEDSAVYLCASNIRWDRVTPKSYNEQFFGPGTRLTVL.

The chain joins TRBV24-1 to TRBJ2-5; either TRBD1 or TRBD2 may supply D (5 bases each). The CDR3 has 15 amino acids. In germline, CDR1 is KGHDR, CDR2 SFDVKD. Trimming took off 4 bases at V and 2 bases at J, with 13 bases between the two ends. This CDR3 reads CATSEAGTLQETQYF. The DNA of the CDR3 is TGTGCCACCAGTGAGGCCGGGACCCTGCAAGAGACCCAGTACTTC.

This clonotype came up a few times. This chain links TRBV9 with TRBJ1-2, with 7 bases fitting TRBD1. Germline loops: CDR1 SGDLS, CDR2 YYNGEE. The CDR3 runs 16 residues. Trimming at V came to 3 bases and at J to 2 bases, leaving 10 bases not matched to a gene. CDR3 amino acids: CASSGGLGQSNYGYTF. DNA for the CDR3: TGTGCCAGCAGCGGAGGCCTGGGACAGTCAAACTATGGCTACACCTTC.

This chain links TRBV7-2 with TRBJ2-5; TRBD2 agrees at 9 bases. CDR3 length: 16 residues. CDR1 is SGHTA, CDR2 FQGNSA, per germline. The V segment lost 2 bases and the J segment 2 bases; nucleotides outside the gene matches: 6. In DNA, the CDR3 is TGTGCCAGCAGCTTATGGCCAGCGGGGGGACAAGAGACCCAGTACTTC. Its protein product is CASSLWPAGGQETQYF.

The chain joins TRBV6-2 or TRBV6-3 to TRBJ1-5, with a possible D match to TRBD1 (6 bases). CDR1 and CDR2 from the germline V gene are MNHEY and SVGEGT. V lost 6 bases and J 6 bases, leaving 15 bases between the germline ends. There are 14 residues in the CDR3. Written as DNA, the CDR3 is TGTGCCAGCAGGGGCCCAGGGGTGGGTCAGCCCCAGCATTTT. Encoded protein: CASRGPGVGQPQHF.

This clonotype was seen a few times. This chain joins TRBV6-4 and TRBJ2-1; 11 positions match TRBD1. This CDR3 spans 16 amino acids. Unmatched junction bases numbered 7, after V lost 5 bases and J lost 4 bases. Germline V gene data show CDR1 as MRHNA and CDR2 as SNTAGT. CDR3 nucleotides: TGTGCCAGCAGTCCTGGGGGACAGGGGGAGTACAATGAGCAGTTCTTC. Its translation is CASSPGGQGEYNEQFF.

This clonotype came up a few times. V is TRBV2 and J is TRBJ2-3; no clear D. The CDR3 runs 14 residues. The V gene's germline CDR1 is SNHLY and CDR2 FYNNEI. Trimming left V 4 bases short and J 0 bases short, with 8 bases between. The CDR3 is CASSGLSSTDTQYF. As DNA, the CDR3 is TGTGCCAGCAGTGGGTTGTCTAGCACAGATACGCAGTATTTT.

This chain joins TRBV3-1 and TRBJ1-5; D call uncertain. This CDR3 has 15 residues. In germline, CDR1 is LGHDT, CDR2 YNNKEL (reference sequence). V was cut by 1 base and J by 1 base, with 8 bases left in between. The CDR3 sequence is CASSQVLLSNQPQHF. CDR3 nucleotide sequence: TGTGCCAGCAGCCAAGTCCTACTGAGCAATCAGCCCCAGCATTTT.

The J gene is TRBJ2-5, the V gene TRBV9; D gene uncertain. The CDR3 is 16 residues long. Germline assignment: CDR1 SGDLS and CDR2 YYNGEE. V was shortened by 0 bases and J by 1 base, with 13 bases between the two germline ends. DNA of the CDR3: TGTGCCAGCAGCGTAGGAGCCCCTACAGTCCAAGAGACCCAGTACTTC. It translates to CASSVGAPTVQETQYF.

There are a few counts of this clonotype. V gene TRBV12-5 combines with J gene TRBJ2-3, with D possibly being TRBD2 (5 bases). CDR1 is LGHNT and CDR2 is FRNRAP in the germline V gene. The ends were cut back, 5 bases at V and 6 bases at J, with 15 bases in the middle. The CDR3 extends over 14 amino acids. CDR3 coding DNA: TGTGCTAGTGGTCTCGGGGTCCTTCGGGATACGCAGTATTTT. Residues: CASGLGVLRDTQYF.

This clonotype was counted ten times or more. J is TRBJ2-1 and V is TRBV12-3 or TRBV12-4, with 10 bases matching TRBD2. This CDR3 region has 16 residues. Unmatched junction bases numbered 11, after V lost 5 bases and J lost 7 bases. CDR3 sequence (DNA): TGTGCCAGCAGTGAAAAAGCGGGGGGGCTCGGGAATGAGCAGTTCTTC. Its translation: CASSEKAGGLGNEQFF.

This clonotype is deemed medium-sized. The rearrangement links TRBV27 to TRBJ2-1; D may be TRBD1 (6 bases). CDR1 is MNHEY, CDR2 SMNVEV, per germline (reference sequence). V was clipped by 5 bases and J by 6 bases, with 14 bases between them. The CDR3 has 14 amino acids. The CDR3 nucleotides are TGTGCCAGCAGTCAGGGGAGTAGAGTCAATGAGCAGTTCTTC. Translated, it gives CASSQGSRVNEQFF.

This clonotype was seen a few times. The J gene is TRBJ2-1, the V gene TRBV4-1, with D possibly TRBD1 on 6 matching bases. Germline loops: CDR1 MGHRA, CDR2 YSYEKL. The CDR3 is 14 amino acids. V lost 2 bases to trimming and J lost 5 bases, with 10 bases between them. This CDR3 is CASSQWTEDNEQFF. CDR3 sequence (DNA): TGCGCCAGCAGCCAATGGACAGAAGACAATGAGCAGTTCTTC.

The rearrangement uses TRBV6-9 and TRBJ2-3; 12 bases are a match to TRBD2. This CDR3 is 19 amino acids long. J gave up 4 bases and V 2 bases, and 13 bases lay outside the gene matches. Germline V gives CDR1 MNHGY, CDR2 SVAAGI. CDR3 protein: CASSYTTSGGLEGPDTQYF. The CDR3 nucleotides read TGTGCCAGCAGTTATACGACTAGCGGGGGATTGGAAGGCCCAGATACGCAGTATTTT.

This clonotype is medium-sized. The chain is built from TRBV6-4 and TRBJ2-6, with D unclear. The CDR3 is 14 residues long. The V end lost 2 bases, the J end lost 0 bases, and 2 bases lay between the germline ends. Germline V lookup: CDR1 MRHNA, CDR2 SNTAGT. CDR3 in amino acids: CASSDNSGANVLTF. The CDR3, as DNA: TGTGCCAGCAGTGACAACTCTGGGGCCAACGTCCTGACTTTC.

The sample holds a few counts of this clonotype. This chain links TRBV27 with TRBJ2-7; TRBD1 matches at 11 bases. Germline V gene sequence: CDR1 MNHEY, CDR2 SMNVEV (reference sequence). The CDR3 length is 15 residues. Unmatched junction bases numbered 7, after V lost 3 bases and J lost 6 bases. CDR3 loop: CASSFLGDRGFEQYF. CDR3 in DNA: TGTGCCAGCAGTTTCTTAGGGGACAGGGGGTTCGAGCAGTACTTC.

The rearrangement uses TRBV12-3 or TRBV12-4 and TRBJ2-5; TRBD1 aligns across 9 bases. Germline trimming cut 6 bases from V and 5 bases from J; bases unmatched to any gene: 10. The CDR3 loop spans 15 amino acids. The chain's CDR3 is CASSTTGGSGETQYF. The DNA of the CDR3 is TGTGCCAGCAGCACGACAGGGGGTTCGGGGGAGACCCAGTACTTC.

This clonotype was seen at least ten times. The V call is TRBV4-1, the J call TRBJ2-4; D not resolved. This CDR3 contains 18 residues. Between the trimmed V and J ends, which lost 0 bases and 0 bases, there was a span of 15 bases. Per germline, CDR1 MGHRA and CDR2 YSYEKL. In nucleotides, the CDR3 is TGCGCCAGCAGCCAAGACCCACCTGCCGCTTTAGCCAAAAACATTCAGTACTTC. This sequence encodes CASSQDPPAALAKNIQYF.

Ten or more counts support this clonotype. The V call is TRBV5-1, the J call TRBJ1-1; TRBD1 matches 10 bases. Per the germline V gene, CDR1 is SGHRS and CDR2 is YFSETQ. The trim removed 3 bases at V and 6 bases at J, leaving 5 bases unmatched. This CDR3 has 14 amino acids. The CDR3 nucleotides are TGCGCCAGCAGCTCGGGACAGGGGATCGCTGAAGCTTTCTTT. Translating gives CASSSGQGIAEAFF.

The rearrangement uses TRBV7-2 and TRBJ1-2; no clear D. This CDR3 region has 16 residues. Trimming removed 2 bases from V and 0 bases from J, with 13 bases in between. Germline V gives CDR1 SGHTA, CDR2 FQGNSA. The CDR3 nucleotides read TGTGCCAGCAGCTTATCCCCACCCGGGGCTAACTATGGCTACACCTTC. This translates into CASSLSPPGANYGYTF.

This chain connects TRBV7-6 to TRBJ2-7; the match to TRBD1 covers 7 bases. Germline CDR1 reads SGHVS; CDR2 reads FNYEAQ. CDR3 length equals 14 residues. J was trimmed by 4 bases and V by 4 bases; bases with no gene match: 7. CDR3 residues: CASSSTGFDYEQYF. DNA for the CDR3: TGTGCCAGCAGCTCGACAGGGTTCGATTACGAGCAGTACTTC.

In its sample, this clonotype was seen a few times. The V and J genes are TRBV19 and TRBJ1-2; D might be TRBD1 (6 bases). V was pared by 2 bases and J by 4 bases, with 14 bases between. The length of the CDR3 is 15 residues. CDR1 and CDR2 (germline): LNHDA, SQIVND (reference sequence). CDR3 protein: CASSIRPTGFYGYTF. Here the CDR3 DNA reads TGTGCCAGTAGTATACGACCGACAGGTTTCTATGGCTACACCTTC.

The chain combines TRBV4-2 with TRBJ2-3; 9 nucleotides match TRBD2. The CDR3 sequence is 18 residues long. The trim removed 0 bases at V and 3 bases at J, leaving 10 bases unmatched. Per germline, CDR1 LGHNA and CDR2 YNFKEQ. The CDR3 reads CASSQDRRASGNTDTQYF. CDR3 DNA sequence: TGTGCCAGCAGCCAAGATCGTCGAGCTAGCGGGAATACAGATACGCAGTATTTT.

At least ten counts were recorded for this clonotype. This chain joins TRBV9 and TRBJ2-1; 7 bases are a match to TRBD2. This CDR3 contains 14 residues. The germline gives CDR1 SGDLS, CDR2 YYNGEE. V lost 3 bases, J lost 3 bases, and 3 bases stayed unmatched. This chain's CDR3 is CASSEGTNYNEQFF. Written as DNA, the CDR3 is TGTGCCAGCAGCGAGGGGACTAACTACAATGAGCAGTTCTTC.

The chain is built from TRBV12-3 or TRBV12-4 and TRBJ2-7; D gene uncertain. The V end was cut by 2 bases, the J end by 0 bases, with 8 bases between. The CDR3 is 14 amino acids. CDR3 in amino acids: CASSLTDNSYEQYV. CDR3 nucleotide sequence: TGTGCCAGCAGTTTAACAGACAACTCCTACGAGCAGTACGTC.

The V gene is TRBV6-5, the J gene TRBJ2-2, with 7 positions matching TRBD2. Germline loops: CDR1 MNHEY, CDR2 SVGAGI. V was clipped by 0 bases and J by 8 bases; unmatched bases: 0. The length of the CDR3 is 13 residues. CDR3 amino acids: CASSYSGGGELFF. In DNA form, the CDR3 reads TGTGCCAGCAGTTACTCGGGAGGGGGGGAGCTGTTTTTT.

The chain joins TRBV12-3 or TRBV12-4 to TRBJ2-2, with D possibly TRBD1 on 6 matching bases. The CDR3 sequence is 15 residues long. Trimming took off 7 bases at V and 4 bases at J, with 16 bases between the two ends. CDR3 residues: CASTPGHDGTGELFF. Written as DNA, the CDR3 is TGTGCCAGCACCCCGGGACACGACGGCACCGGGGAGCTGTTTTTT.

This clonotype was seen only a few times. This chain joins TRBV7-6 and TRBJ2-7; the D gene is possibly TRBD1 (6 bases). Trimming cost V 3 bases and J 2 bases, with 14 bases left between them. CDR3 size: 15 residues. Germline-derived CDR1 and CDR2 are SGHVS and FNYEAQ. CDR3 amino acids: CASSLMGANPYEQYV. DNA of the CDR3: TGTGCCAGCAGCTTGATGGGGGCGAACCCCTACGAGCAGTACGTC.

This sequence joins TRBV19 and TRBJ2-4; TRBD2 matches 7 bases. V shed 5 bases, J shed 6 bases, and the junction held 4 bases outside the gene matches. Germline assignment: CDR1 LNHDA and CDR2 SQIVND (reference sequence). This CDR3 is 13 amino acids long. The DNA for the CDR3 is TGTGCCAGTAGTCCTAGCGGCATAAACATTCAGTACTTC. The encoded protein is CASSPSGINIQYF.

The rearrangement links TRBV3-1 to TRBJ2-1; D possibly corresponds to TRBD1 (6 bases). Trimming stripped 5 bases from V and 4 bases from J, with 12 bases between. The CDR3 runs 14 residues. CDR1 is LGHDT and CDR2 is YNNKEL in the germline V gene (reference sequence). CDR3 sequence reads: CASSDHRVYNEQFF. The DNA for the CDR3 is TGTGCCAGCAGCGACCACAGGGTTTACAATGAGCAGTTCTTC.